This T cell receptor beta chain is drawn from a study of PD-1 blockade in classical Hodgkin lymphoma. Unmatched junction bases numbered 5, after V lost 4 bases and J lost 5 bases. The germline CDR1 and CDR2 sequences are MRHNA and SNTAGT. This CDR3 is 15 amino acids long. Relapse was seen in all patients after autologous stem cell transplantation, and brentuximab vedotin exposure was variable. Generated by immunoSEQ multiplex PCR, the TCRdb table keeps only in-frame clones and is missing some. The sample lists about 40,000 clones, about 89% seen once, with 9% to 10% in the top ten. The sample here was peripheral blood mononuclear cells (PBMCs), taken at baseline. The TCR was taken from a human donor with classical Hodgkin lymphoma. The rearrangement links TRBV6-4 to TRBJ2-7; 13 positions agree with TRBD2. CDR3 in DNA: TGTGCCAGCAGTGTTACCGGGACTAGCGGGAACGAGCAGTACTTC. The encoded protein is CASSVTGTSGNEQYF.